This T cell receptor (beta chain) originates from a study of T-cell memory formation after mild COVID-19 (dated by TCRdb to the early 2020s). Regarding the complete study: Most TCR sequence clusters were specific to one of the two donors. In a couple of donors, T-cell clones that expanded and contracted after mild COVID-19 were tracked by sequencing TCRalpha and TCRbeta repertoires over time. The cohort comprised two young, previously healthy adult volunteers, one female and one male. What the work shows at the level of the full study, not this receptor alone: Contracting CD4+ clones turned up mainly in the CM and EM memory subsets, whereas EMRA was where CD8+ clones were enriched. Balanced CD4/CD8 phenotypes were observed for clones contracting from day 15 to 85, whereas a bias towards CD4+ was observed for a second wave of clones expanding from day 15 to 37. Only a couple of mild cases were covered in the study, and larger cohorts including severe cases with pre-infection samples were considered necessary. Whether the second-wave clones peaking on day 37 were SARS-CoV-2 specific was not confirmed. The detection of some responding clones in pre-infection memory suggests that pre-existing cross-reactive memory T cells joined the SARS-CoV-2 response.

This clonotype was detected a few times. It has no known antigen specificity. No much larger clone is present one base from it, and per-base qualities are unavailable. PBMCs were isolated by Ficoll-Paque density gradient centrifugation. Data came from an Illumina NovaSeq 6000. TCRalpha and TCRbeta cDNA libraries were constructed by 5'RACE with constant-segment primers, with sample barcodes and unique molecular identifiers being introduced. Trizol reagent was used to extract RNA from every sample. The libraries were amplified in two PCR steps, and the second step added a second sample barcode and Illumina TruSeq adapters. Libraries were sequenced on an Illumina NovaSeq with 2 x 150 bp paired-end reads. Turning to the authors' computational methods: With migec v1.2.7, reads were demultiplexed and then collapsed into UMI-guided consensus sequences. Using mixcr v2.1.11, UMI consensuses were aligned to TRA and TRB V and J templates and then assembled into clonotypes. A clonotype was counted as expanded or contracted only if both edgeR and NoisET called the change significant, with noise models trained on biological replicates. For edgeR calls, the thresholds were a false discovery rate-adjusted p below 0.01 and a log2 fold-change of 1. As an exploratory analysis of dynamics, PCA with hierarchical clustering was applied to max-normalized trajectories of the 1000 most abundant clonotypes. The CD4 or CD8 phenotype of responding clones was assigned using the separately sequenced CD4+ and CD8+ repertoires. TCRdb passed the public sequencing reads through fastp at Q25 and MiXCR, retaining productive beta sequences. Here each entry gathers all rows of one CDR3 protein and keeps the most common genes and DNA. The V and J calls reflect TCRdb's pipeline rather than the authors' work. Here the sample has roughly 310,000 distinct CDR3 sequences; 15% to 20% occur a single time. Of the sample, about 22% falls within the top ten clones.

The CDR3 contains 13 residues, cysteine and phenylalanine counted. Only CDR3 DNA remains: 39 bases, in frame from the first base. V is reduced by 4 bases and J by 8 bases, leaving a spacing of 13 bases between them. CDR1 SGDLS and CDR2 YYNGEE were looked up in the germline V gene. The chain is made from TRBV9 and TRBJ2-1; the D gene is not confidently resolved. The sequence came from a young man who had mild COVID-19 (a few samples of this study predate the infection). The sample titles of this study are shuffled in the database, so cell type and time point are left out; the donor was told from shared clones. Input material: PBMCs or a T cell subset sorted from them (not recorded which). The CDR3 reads CASSPAGPHEQFF. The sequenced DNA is TGTGCCAGCAGCCCTGCCGGACCCCATGAGCAGTTCTTC.